This TCR beta chain was captured by sequencing in a study of Ad26.COV2.S vaccination and SARS-CoV-2 variants. V shed 5 bases, J shed 1 base, and the junction held 14 bases outside the gene matches. The CDR3 contains 19 residues. Germline loops: CDR1 SEHNR, CDR2 FQNEAQ (reference sequence). Described treatment: approximately 18 received Ad26.COV2.S at low or high dose, single or two shots; about 5 received placebo; per-sample allocation not given. Repertoires come from day 63 after the first vaccine or placebo injection. Measured with immunoSEQ multiplex PCR; TCRdb has only the in-frame clones, and not every one. The sample has 300,000 to 400,000 clones, about 89% seen once.

The sequence derives from a person between 18 and 60 years old who received the Ad26.COV2.S COVID-19 vaccine or a placebo. The chain has TRBV7-9 and TRBJ2-1, with TRBD2 matching over 10 bases. Sequencing was performed on peripheral blood, taken in a trial of Ad26.COV2.S vaccine versus placebo. The CDR3 bases are TGTGCCAGCAGCGCACAGGTACACCTAGCGGGAGAATCCTACAATGAGCAGTTCTTC. Protein: CASSAQVHLAGESYNEQFF.